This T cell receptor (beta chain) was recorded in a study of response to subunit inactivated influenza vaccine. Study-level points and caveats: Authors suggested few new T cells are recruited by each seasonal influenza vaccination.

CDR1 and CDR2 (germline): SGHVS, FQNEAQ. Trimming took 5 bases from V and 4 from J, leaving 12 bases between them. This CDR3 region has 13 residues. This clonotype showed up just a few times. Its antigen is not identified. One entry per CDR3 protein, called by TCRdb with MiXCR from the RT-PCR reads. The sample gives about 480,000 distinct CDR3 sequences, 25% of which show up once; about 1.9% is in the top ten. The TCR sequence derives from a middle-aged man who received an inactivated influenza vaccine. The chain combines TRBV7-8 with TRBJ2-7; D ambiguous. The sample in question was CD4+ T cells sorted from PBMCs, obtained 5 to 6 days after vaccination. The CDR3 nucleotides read TGTGCCAGCAGCGCCGGACGGGTGTACGAGCAGTACTTC. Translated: CASSAGRVYEQYF.